This T cell receptor beta chain was recorded in a study of identical twins. The study's findings and limits: Twins' surplus sharing was weaker for beta out-of-frame sequences.

This clonotype was counted at least ten times. Its specificity is unknown. A universal primer site came from template switching; cDNA carried unique molecular identifiers. One entry per CDR3 protein results from TCRdb running MiXCR on the 5' RACE reads. This sample has 200,000 to 300,000 distinct CDR3 sequences, with more than 9.5% found just once. These data were likewise used in another study, on yellow fever vaccine responses in identical twins.

The receptor was isolated from a woman under 30 in good health. The material sequenced was memory (CD45RO+) T cells sorted from blood.

The CDR3 nucleotides are TGCGCCAGCAGCACCTCCGGGAGCGACTATGGCTACACCTTC. Residues: CASSTSGSDYGYTF. V and J are TRBV5-1 and TRBJ1-2; no reliable D call. This CDR3 is 14 amino acids long. Germline assignment: CDR1 SGHRS and CDR2 YFSETQ. With 4 bases removed from V and 3 bases from J, the gap between germline ends came to 13 bases.